This T cell receptor beta chain is drawn from a study of blood T cell repertoires in COVID-19. Overall study context: Acute and convalescent COVID-19 specimens originated in the United States, Italy and Spain. From T cells, B-cell-depleted T cells, or PBMCs came the material, which was cDNA or gDNA.

Per germline, CDR1 MNHEY and CDR2 SMNVEV (reference sequence). The CDR3 is made up of 12 amino acids. V was cut by 2 bases and J by 5 bases, with 7 bases left in between. As originally analysed: Quantification of nucleated cells was approximated via reference gene primer amplification. Repertoires were generated with immunoSEQ multiplex PCR, while TCRdb's copy carries only in-frame clones and drops some. The V and J calls and the clone size are those of that table, but D and trimming were determined from the DNA. This sample has 240,000 or so clones; approximately 82% occur once, and the top ten carry about 2%.

Sequenced material: peripheral blood. The receptor comes from a man aged 25 to 40 who had recovered from COVID-19. This sequence joins TRBV27 and TRBJ2-7; possible D gene TRBD1, 5 bases. The DNA for the CDR3 is TGTGCCAGCAGTTTACCCAGGGACGAGCAGTACGTC. This gives the protein CASSLPRDEQYV.